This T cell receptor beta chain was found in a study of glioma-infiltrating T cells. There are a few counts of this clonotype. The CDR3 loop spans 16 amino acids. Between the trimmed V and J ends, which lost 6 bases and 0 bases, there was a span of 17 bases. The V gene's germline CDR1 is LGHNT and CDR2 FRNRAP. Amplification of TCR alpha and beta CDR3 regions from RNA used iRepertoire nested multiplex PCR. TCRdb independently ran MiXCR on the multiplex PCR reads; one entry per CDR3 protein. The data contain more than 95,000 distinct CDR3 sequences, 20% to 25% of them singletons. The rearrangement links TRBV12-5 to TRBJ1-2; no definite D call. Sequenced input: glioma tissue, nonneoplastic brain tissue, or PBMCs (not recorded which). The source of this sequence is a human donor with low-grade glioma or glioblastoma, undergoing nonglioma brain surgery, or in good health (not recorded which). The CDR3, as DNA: TGTGCTAGTGGGGATCCACGTGAGGAAGCTAACTATGGCTACACCTTC. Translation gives CASGDPREEANYGYTF.